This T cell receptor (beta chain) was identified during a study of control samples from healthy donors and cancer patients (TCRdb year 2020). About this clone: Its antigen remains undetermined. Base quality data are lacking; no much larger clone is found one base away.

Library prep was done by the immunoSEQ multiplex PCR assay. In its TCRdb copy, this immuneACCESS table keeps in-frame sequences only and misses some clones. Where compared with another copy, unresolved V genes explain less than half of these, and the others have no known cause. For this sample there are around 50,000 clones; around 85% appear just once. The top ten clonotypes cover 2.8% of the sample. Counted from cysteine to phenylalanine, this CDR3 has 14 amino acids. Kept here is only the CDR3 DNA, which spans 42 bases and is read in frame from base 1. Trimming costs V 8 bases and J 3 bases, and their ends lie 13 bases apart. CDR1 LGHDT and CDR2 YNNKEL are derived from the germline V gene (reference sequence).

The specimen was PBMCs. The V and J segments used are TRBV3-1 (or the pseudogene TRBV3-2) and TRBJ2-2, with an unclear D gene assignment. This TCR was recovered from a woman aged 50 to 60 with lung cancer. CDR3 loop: CASFQWGDTGELFF. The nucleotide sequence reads TGTGCCAGCTTTCAGTGGGGTGACACCGGGGAGCTGTTTTTT.